Presented here are 5 T cell receptor beta chains from one specimen sequenced in a study of OX40 agonist ivuxolimab in advanced cancers. Sequenced by immunoSEQ multiplex PCR; TCRdb stores in-frame clones only, minus some. This table holds roughly 12,000 clones, about 83% found once. This material consisted of CD4+ or CD8+ T cells sorted from blood, taken in a trial of the OX40 agonist ivuxolimab. The receptors here all came from an adult with an advanced solid tumor such as melanoma, head and neck, liver or kidney cancer.

The J gene is TRBJ2-7, the V gene TRBV27, with TRBD1 identical over 9 bases. Germline V gene sequence: CDR1 MNHEY, CDR2 SMNVEV (reference sequence). Trimming at V came to 7 bases and at J to 6 bases, leaving 13 bases not matched to a gene. CDR3 size: 15 residues. CDR3 in DNA: TGTGCCAGCATCTCAGTCGGGACAGGGTTATCCGAGCAGTACTTC. Its translation is CASISVGTGLSEQYF.

The chain is built from TRBV2 and TRBJ1-1; 11 positions match TRBD1. The CDR3 is 17 residues long. J was trimmed by 4 bases and V by 1 base; bases with no gene match: 8. CDR1 is SNHLY, CDR2 FYNNEI, per germline. The CDR3, as DNA: TGTGCCAGCAGTGAAGGGGGGACAGGGGGTCGGGGCACTGAAGCTTTCTTT. Its protein is CASSEGGTGGRGTEAFF.

In its sample, this clone was seen a few times. The V gene is TRBV6-5, the J gene TRBJ2-1, with 11 bases matching TRBD2. The CDR3 extends over 15 amino acids. The junction had 5 bases not matched to a gene; V was cut back by 6 bases and J by 4 bases. CDR1 and CDR2 (germline): MNHEY, SVGAGI. In DNA form, the CDR3 reads TGTGCCAGCAGACAACTAGCGGGAGTGTACAATGAGCAGTTCTTC. Amino acid sequence: CASRQLAGVYNEQFF.

This chain links TRBV9 with TRBJ2-4, with D perhaps given as TRBD1 or TRBD2 (6 bases each). CDR1 and CDR2 (germline): SGDLS, YYNGEE. V lost 4 bases to trimming and J lost 8 bases, with 16 bases between them. The CDR3 length is 14 residues. The CDR3, as DNA: TGTGCCAGCAGCCCCCGAAGGGGGGCGGACATTCAGTACTTC. Translated, it gives CASSPRRGADIQYF.

The chain joins TRBV29-1 to TRBJ2-7, with 9 bases fitting TRBD2. Trimming removed 3 bases from V and 6 bases from J; junction bases left unmatched: 15. Germline V gene lookup returns CDR1 SQVTM and CDR2 ANQGSEA. The CDR3 contains 16 residues. CDR3 sequence (DNA): TGCAGCGTTGAGTGGGCGAGCGGGAGGCCTTCGGGCGAGCAGTACTTC. This codes for CSVEWASGRPSGEQYF.